This T cell receptor (beta chain) was found in a study of T cell responses to AZD1222 COVID-19 vaccine. The data were produced by immunoSEQ multiplex PCR, yet TCRdb's version contains in-frame clones alone and is incomplete. The sample contains 140,000 to 150,000 clones, around 94% of which appear only once. Germline V lookup: CDR1 MNHEY, CDR2 SMNVEV (reference sequence). V was clipped by 5 bases and J by 9 bases, with 20 bases between them. CDR3 size: 15 residues. General observations from the study: Donor demographics were predominantly white British with a female majority; clonal diversity may be underestimated.

Of note for this clone: Its antigen is unknown.

The chain has TRBV27 and TRBJ2-4, with D perhaps given as TRBD1 or TRBD2 (5 bases each). The sequence was obtained from an adult who had recovered from COVID-19. Sequenced material: peripheral blood, taken after recovery from COVID-19. The CDR3 protein is CASSPDGAPLRIQYF. The CDR3 DNA reads as TGTGCCAGCAGTCCTGACGGGGCCCCGCTACGCATTCAGTACTTC.